This TCR beta chain was found in a study of PD-1 blockade in classical Hodgkin lymphoma. Time point given: newly diagnosed, previously untreated cHL patient sample. CDR3 length equals 13 residues. V lost 5 bases and J 10 bases, leaving 17 bases between the germline ends. The germline CDR1 and CDR2 sequences are SGHTA and FQGNSA. Produced via immunoSEQ multiplex PCR; TCRdb's table is partial and in-frame only. The data contain about 7,100 clones, under 80% of them singletons. The clonotype comes from a human donor with classical Hodgkin lymphoma. Sequencing was done on a sample of peripheral blood mononuclear cells (PBMCs). The chain uses TRBV7-2 and TRBJ1-1; D is perhaps TRBD1 (5 bases). The CDR3 spells CASSLRDGPGAFF. In nucleotides, the CDR3 is TGTGCCAGCAGCCTGAGGGACGGGCCTGGAGCTTTCTTT. Supplemented by reference TRBV7-2 and TRBJ1-1, the full variable domain reads GAGVSQSPSNKVTEKGKDVELRCDPISGHTALYWYRQSLGQGLEFLIYFQGNSAPDKSGLPSDRFSAERTGGSVSTLTIQRTQQEDSAVYLCASSLRDGPGAFFGQGTRLTVV.